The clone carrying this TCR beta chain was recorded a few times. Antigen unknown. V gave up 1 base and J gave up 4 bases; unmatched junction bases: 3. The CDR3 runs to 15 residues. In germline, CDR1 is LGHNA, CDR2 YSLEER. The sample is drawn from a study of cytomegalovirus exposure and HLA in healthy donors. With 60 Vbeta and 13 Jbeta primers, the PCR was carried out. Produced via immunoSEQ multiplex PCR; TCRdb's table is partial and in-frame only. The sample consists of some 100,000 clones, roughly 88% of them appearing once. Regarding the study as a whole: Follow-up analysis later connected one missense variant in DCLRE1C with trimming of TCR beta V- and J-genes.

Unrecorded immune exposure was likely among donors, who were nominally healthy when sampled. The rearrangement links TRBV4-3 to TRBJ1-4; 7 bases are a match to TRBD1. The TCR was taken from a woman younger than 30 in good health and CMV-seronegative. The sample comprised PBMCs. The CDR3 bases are TGCGCCAGCAGCCAAGGTCAGGGGGATAATGAAAAACTGTTTTTT. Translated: CASSQGQGDNEKLFF.